A selection of T cell receptor beta chains follows, all from one sample in a study of blood T cell repertoires in COVID-19. The data were produced by immunoSEQ multiplex PCR, yet TCRdb's version contains in-frame clones alone and is incomplete. This table holds some 300,000 clones, 85% to 90% found once. Sequenced: PBMCs or T cells enriched from blood (not recorded which). Every receptor here comes from a woman aged 60 to 75 in a cohort exposed to, infected with or recovered from COVID-19 (not recorded which). CDR3s include the opening cysteine and the closing phenylalanine or tryptophan. D genes are given only for firm matches. Clone size is not always given. Where it is, it says once, few, many or a class for expanded clones.

j_gene: TRBJ1-1
abundance: NA
v_gene: TRBV11-1
d_gene: TRBD1
CDR3aa: CASSSLLTGPTEAFF
CDR3nt: TGTGCCAGCAGCTCCCTACTGACAGGGCCCACTGAAGCTTTCTTT

j_gene: TRBJ1-4
abundance: few
v_gene: TRBV5-1
d_gene: TRBD1
CDR3aa: CASSGTGGLANEKLFF
CDR3nt: TGCGCCAGCAGTGGGACAGGGGGCCTGGCTAATGAAAAACTGTTTTTT

j_gene: TRBJ2-1
abundance: NA
v_gene: TRBV5-1
d_gene: NA
CDR3aa: CASTNFRSSSYNEQFF
CDR3nt: TGCGCCAGCACGAACTTCCGTAGCAGCTCCTACAATGAGCAGTTCTTC

j_gene: TRBJ2-3
abundance: once
v_gene: TRBV27
d_gene: NA
CDR3aa: CASTPAFRTDTQYF
CDR3nt: TGTGCCAGCACCCCCGCCTTCAGGACAGATACGCAGTATTTT

j_gene: TRBJ2-2
abundance: once
v_gene: TRBV5-1
d_gene: NA
CDR3aa: CASSLGRDTGELFF
CDR3nt: TGCGCCAGCAGCTTGGGGCGGGACACCGGGGAGCTGTTTTTT

j_gene: TRBJ1-2
abundance: NA
v_gene: TRBV28
d_gene: NA
CDR3aa: CASSSSGADYGYTF
CDR3nt: TGTGCCAGCAGTTCATCTGGGGCGGACTATGGCTACACCTTC

j_gene: TRBJ2-4
abundance: once
v_gene: TRBV6-5
d_gene: TRBD1
CDR3aa: CASSRTGWNIQYF
CDR3nt: TGTGCCAGCAGTCGGACAGGGTGGAACATTCAGTACTTC

j_gene: TRBJ1-1
abundance: NA
v_gene: TRBV5-4
d_gene: NA
CDR3aa: CASSPLRGTFRTEAFF
CDR3nt: TGTGCCAGCAGCCCCCTCAGGGGCACCTTTAGGACTGAAGCTTTCTTT

j_gene: TRBJ2-7
abundance: NA
v_gene: TRBV5-6
d_gene: NA
CDR3aa: CASSRTEYEQYF
CDR3nt: TGTGCCAGCAGCAGGACAGAGTACGAGCAGTACTTC

j_gene: TRBJ2-1
abundance: NA
v_gene: TRBV6-5
d_gene: TRBD2
CDR3aa: CATELLGRGEQFF
CDR3nt: TGTGCCACCGAGCTGCTCGGGCGGGGGGAGCAGTTCTTC

j_gene: TRBJ2-2
abundance: NA
v_gene: TRBV14
d_gene: TRBD1
CDR3aa: CASSRRTGGIGELFF
CDR3nt: TGTGCCAGCAGCCGCCGGACAGGGGGGATCGGGGAGCTGTTTTTT

j_gene: TRBJ2-1
abundance: NA
v_gene: TRBV7-2
d_gene: TRBD1
CDR3aa: CASSLTGGFPYNEQFF
CDR3nt: TGTGCCAGCAGTCTTACAGGGGGTTTTCCCTACAATGAGCAGTTCTTC

j_gene: TRBJ2-7
abundance: NA
v_gene: TRBV27
d_gene: NA
CDR3aa: CASSRRGLNEQYF
CDR3nt: TGTGCCAGCAGTAGACGGGGTCTCAACGAGCAGTACTTC

j_gene: TRBJ1-3
abundance: NA
v_gene: TRBV6-6
d_gene: TRBD1
CDR3aa: CASRYTGQVGNTIYF
CDR3nt: TGTGCCAGCAGGTACACAGGACAGGTGGGAAACACCATATATTTT

j_gene: TRBJ1-4
abundance: NA
v_gene: TRBV7-2
d_gene: NA
CDR3aa: CASSFRPLGGTNEKLFF
CDR3nt: TGTGCCAGCAGCTTCAGGCCTCTGGGGGGAACTAATGAAAAACTGTTTTTT

j_gene: TRBJ2-4
abundance: NA
v_gene: TRBV28
d_gene: NA
CDR3aa: CASIPQRPVTNIQYF
CDR3nt: TGTGCCAGCATACCCCAGCGGCCAGTAACCAACATTCAGTACTTC